The 25 T cell receptor beta chains below were found in one sample sequenced in a study of blood T cell repertoires in COVID-19 (dated by TCRdb to about 2020). The library was prepared using the immunoSEQ multiplex PCR assay. TCRdb re-hosts the immuneACCESS table, in-frame sequences only. Its copies lack some clones; in the studies checked, an unresolved V gene accounts for under half of them, and the cause for the rest is not known. The sample includes about 210,000 clones, with approximately 88% observed a single time. Under 2.5% of the sample is held by the ten biggest clonotypes. Input material: PBMCs or T cells enriched from blood (not recorded which). The receptors shown here come from a woman between 35 and 50 years old with acute COVID-19.

V is TRBV1 and J is TRBJ2-3; TRBD2 is the table's D call and was not checked against the DNA. TRBV1 is a pseudogene segment. The CDR3 sequence is 16 residues long. The CDR3 DNA reads as TGCACCAGCAGCCCTACTAGCGGGGGGTACGCACATACGCAGTATTTT. Translation gives CTSSPTSGGYAHTQYF.

V usage is TRBV10-3 and J usage is TRBJ2-5; 9 nucleotides match TRBD1. This CDR3 has 15 amino acids. Trimming cost V 8 bases and J 5 bases; bases outside gene matches: 12. Germline V lookup: CDR1 ENHRY, CDR2 SYGVKD. CDR3 DNA: TGTGCCATCGAGAACAGGGGGCCCCTGGGGGAGACCCAGTACTTC. Translation: CAIENRGPLGETQYF.

The chain couples TRBV24-1 to TRBJ1-2, with 10 nucleotides matching TRBD1. The CDR3 loop spans 15 amino acids. The J segment lost 5 bases and the V segment lost 3 bases, leaving 5 bases of the junction unmatched. CDR1 is KGHDR, CDR2 SFDVKD, per germline. The CDR3 here is CATSDRRQGAYGYTF. The DNA for the CDR3 is TGTGCCACCAGTGATCGACGACAGGGGGCGTATGGCTACACCTTC.

This clone came up a few times. V and J are TRBV24-1 and TRBJ1-2; 7 positions match TRBD1. The CDR3 runs 16 residues. V dropped 3 bases and J dropped 8; count of bases not matched to a gene: 14. Germline CDR1 reads KGHDR; CDR2 reads SFDVKD. The CDR3 bases are TGTGCCACCAGTGATGCCCGACAGGGCACGGTAGGAGGCTACACCTTC. Translated: CATSDARQGTVGGYTF.

This clone was seen a handful of times. The V call is TRBV10-2, the J call TRBJ2-1; TRBD2 aligns across 8 bases. CDR1 WSHSY and CDR2 SAAADI come from the germline V gene. Trimming took 4 bases from V and 4 from J; bases not matched to a gene: 12. The CDR3 totals 17 residues. CDR3 sequence (DNA): TGCGCCAGCAGTGGGGTTGGGGCGGGAGGCTTTTACAATGAGCAGTTCTTC. Its protein product is CASSGVGAGGFYNEQFF.

The chain recombines TRBV2 with TRBJ1-6, with a possible D match to TRBD1 (6 bases). The CDR3 consists of 14 residues. Germline-derived CDR1 and CDR2 are SNHLY and FYNNEI. Trimming left V 6 bases short and J 6 bases short, with 12 bases between. The DNA for the CDR3 is TGTGCCAGCAGGTGGGACATGCTTAATTCACCCCTCCACTTT. Protein product: CASRWDMLNSPLHF. Filled out from reference TRBV2 and TRBJ1-6, the complete variable domain reads EPEVTQTPSHQVTQMGQEVILRCVPISNHLYFYWYRQILGQKVEFLVSFYNNEISEKSEIFDDQFSVERPDGSNFTLKIRSTKLEDSAMYFCASRWDMLNSPLHFGNGTRLTVT.

V and J are TRBV12-5 and TRBJ1-1; 10 nucleotides line up with TRBD1. The CDR3 is made up of 15 amino acids. The ends lost 3 bases at V and 4 bases at J; junction bases unmatched: 5. The germline CDR1 and CDR2 sequences are LGHNT and FRNRAP. CDR3 nucleotide sequence: TGTGCTAGTGGTTTCAGACAGGGGGCTATCACTGAAGCTTTCTTT. This sequence encodes CASGFRQGAITEAFF.

V gene TRBV19 combines with J gene TRBJ1-6; D is possibly TRBD1 (5 bases). Germline V gene sequence: CDR1 LNHDA, CDR2 SQIVND (reference sequence). Trimming stripped 11 bases from V and 7 bases from J, with 15 bases between. There are 13 residues in the CDR3. The CDR3 DNA is TGTGCCGCCGCTGGGACTCAGAATTCACCCCTCCACTTT. It encodes CAAAGTQNSPLHF.

The V gene is TRBV7-9, the J gene TRBJ1-2; tentative D call: TRBD1 (6 bases). The CDR3 is 15 amino acids. Trimming stripped 1 base from V and 4 bases from J, with 13 bases between. Germline V gene lookup returns CDR1 SEHNR and CDR2 FQNEAQ (reference sequence). The CDR3 DNA is TGTGCCAGCAGCTTAGAGGGGCAGGGGACCTATGGCTACACCTTC. Residues: CASSLEGQGTYGYTF.

V usage is TRBV18 and J usage is TRBJ2-1, with 9 bases identical to TRBD2. This CDR3 region has 16 residues. The germline CDR1 and CDR2 sequences are KGHSH and LQKENI. Trimming cost V 4 bases and J 8 bases; bases outside gene matches: 12. The CDR3 spells CASSRTGTSTSHEQFF. CDR3 DNA sequence: TGTGCCAGCTCACGAACCGGGACTAGCACGTCTCATGAGCAGTTCTTC.

CDR3: CASKSRVGGYTF. CDR3 coding DNA: TGTGCCAGCAAATCCCGGGTCGGTGGCTACACCTTC. This rearrangement joins TRBV2 to TRBJ1-2; the D is unclear. The V end lost 7 bases, the J end lost 7 bases, and 13 bases lay between the germline ends. Germline V gene sequence: CDR1 SNHLY, CDR2 FYNNEI. The CDR3 totals 12 residues.

This clone was seen many times. The chain uses TRBV5-1 and TRBJ2-3; perhaps TRBD2 as D (6 bases). The V end lost 2 bases, the J end lost 4 bases, and 14 bases lay between the germline ends. The germline gives CDR1 SGHRS, CDR2 YFSETQ. CDR3 length equals 15 residues. CDR3 nucleotides: TGCGCCAGCAGCTTAGAGACTAGTAAGGCAGATACGCAGTATTTT. It translates to CASSLETSKADTQYF.

The chain joins TRBV30 to TRBJ2-2, with D perhaps TRBD2 (6 bases). The CDR3 sequence is 14 residues long. Germline V gene sequence: CDR1 GTSNPN, CDR2 SVGIG (reference sequence). V was shortened by 2 bases and J by 4 bases, with 11 bases between the two germline ends. CDR3 nucleotide sequence: TGTGCCTGGAGTCCCGGGGGAGGCACCGGGGAGCTGTTTTTT. Translation: CAWSPGGGTGELFF.

This chain uses TRBV2 with TRBJ2-1; 11 nucleotides align to TRBD2. Germline CDR1 is SNHLY and CDR2 is FYNNEI. This CDR3 has 15 residues. With V trimmed by 4 bases and J by 4 bases, 3 bases remained unmatched. CDR3 sequence reads: CASSVASGRYNEQFF. CDR3 nucleotide sequence: TGTGCCAGCAGTGTGGCTAGCGGGAGGTACAATGAGCAGTTCTTC.

Written as DNA, the CDR3 is TGTGCCAGCAGCCTCCCCCCACGACAGAATAACTATGGCTACACCTTC. Translation gives CASSLPPRQNNYGYTF. V usage is TRBV25-1 and J usage is TRBJ1-2; TRBD1 might be the D (5 bases). Germline V CDR1 and CDR2: MGHDK, SYGVNS. V shed 6 bases and J shed 1 base, with 18 bases lying between them. This CDR3 is 16 amino acids long.

The V and J genes are TRBV19 and TRBJ1-5; 9 positions match TRBD1. This CDR3 has 16 amino acids. The V segment lost 5 bases and the J segment 7 bases; nucleotides outside the gene matches: 12. The V gene's germline CDR1 is LNHDA and CDR2 SQIVND (reference sequence). CDR3 sequence reads: CASSLKGTGNGQPQHF. CDR3 DNA sequence: TGTGCCAGTAGTCTAAAGGGGACAGGGAACGGACAGCCCCAGCATTTT.

The genes are TRBV6-5 and TRBJ2-2; a weak D match, TRBD1 (5 bases). Germline CDR1 reads MNHEY; CDR2 reads SVGAGI. This CDR3 is built from 14 residues. Trimming took 7 bases from V and 1 from J, leaving 10 bases between them. The CDR3 loop is CASIGVWNTGELFF. The CDR3 DNA reads TGTGCCAGCATAGGGGTATGGAACACCGGGGAGCTGTTTTTT.

The chain uses TRBV19 and TRBJ1-2, with 8 bases that match TRBD1. Germline V gene sequence: CDR1 LNHDA, CDR2 SQIVND (reference sequence). This CDR3 is 15 amino acids long. Trimming took 5 bases from V and 4 from J; bases not matched to a gene: 9. The CDR3 DNA sequence: TGTGCCAGTAGTGTCTCGCCGGGACAGGTCTATGGCTACACCTTC. This translates into CASSVSPGQVYGYTF.

The chain couples TRBV19 to TRBJ2-5, with TRBD1 identical over 11 bases. Trimming removed 9 bases from V and 1 base from J; junction bases left unmatched: 7. In germline, CDR1 is LNHDA, CDR2 SQIVND (reference sequence). The CDR3 covers 15 residues. This chain's CDR3 is CASGGTGGTQETQYF. CDR3 nucleotides: TGTGCCAGCGGGGGGACAGGGGGTACCCAAGAGACCCAGTACTTC.

The V and J genes are TRBV3-1 (or the pseudogene TRBV3-2) and TRBJ2-1; TRBD2 matches 8 bases. In germline, CDR1 is LGHDT, CDR2 YNNKEL (reference sequence). The ends lost 0 bases at V and 9 bases at J; junction bases unmatched: 7. The CDR3 covers 15 residues. CDR3: CASSQEGLAISEQFF. The CDR3 region has the DNA TGTGCCAGCAGCCAAGAAGGACTAGCTATCAGTGAGCAGTTCTTC.

The chain carries TRBV4-3 and TRBJ2-3; D possibly corresponds to TRBD2 (5 bases). CDR3 size: 16 residues. Trimming removed 0 bases at V and 5 bases at J, with 15 bases between. Germline lookup yields CDR1 LGHNA and CDR2 YSLEER. The CDR3 nucleotides are TGCGCCAGCAGCCAAGATTTGGCTAGCAAGGTAGATACGCAGTATTTT. Residues: CASSQDLASKVDTQYF.

The chain employs TRBV5-5 and TRBJ2-2, with D perhaps TRBD1 (6 bases). V was pared by 0 bases and J by 6 bases, with 12 bases between. The CDR3 extends over 15 amino acids. Germline values: CDR1 SGHKS, CDR2 YYEKEE (reference sequence). The CDR3 coding sequence is TGTGCCAGCAGCTTGGCCAGGGCAGGGGCCGGGGAGCTGTTTTTT. This codes for CASSLARAGAGELFF.

This chain links TRBV15 with TRBJ1-1; a possible D gene is TRBD1 (6 bases). The CDR3 is made up of 14 amino acids. Trimming shortened V by 0 bases and J by 11 bases, and 16 bases separated the two germline ends. CDR1 is LNHNV and CDR2 is YYDKDF in the germline V gene (reference sequence). The CDR3 protein is CATSRDGGAGAAFF. The CDR3 DNA follows: TGTGCCACCAGCAGAGATGGAGGGGCGGGGGCGGCTTTCTTT.

The chain carries TRBV9 and TRBJ2-1; possible D gene TRBD2, 5 bases. Trimming removed 4 bases from V and 9 bases from J, with 11 bases in between. CDR1 SGDLS and CDR2 YYNGEE come from the germline V gene. The CDR3 contains 12 residues. The CDR3 bases are TGTGCCAGCAGCTCCACTAGTTTTGAGCAGTTCTTC. Residues: CASSSTSFEQFF.

The genes are TRBV10-3 and TRBJ2-5; D gene unclear. This CDR3 is built from 13 residues. V lost 3 bases and J 4 bases, leaving 9 bases between the germline ends. The V gene's germline CDR1 is ENHRY and CDR2 SYGVKD. For the CDR3, the DNA is TGTGCCATCAGTGATGGGCTTAGAGAGACCCAGTACTTC. Amino acids: CAISDGLRETQYF.